One and the same sample provided the 24 T cell receptor beta chains below, sequenced in a study of beta chain features in type 1 diabetes. Sequencing targeted expressed TCRB transcripts, as all isolated RNA had been reverse transcribed. Method: immunoSEQ multiplex PCR; TCRdb's copy keeps in-frame clones and lacks some. The sample includes 110,000 to 150,000 clones, around a tenth of them seen just once. Sequencing used central memory CD4+ T cells from blood. Source of these receptors: a man between 18 and 29 years old in good health.

The sample holds a few counts of this clone. This chain uses TRBV7-6 with TRBJ1-2; D is possibly TRBD1 (6 bases). Looked up from germline, CDR1 is SGHVS and CDR2 is FNYEAQ. Trimming removed 1 base at V and 8 bases at J, with 14 bases between. The CDR3 is made up of 14 amino acids. This chain's CDR3 is CASSLETGTMGYTF. The CDR3 DNA follows: TGTGCCAGCAGCTTAGAGACAGGAACTATGGGCTACACCTTC.

The chain carries TRBV4-3 and TRBJ1-5; 8 bases agree with TRBD1. Germline values: CDR1 LGHNA, CDR2 YSLEER. This CDR3 region has 15 residues. The V and J ends lost 3 bases and 1 base, in that order; junction bases with no gene match: 2. The CDR3: CASSQRTGSNQPQHF. For the CDR3, the DNA is TGCGCCAGCAGCCAGAGGACAGGGAGCAATCAGCCCCAGCATTTT.

This clone was picked up a small number of times. This chain links TRBV11-2 with TRBJ1-3; 8 nucleotides match TRBD1. The junction had 6 bases not matched to a gene; V was cut back by 4 bases and J by 4 bases. Germline lookup yields CDR1 SGHAT and CDR2 FQNNGV. This CDR3 is built from 15 residues. In DNA, the CDR3 is TGTGCCAGCAGCTCGAACAGGGGGTCCGGAAACACCATATATTTT. Protein: CASSSNRGSGNTIYF.

This clone was seen only a few times. CDR3 DNA sequence: TGTGCCAGCAGTGAACAGTACCAAGAGACCCAGTACTTC. It yields the protein CASSEQYQETQYF. The chain joins TRBV18 to TRBJ2-5; D is ambiguous. This CDR3 is 13 amino acids long. Germline V gene lookup returns CDR1 KGHSH and CDR2 LQKENI. V gave up 8 bases and J gave up 0 bases, with 10 bases separating them.

This chain uses TRBV9 with TRBJ2-7, with TRBD1 identical over 7 bases. J was trimmed by 4 bases and V by 0 bases; bases with no gene match: 4. CDR3 length: 14 residues. Germline assignment: CDR1 SGDLS and CDR2 YYNGEE. The CDR3 spells CASSVGQGYYEQYF. The CDR3 DNA is TGTGCCAGCAGCGTAGGACAGGGATATTACGAGCAGTACTTC. Together with reference TRBV9 and TRBJ2-7, the CDR3 gives the full variable domain: DSGVTQTPKHLITATGQRVTLRCSPRSGDLSVYWYQQSLDQGLQFLIQYYNGEERAKGNILERFSAQQFPDLHSELNLSSLELGDSALYFCASSVGQGYYEQYFGPGTRLTVT.

This clone was counted a few times. This CDR3 reads CASSLQVSGANVLTF. The CDR3 nucleotides read TGCGCCAGCAGCTTACAGGTCTCTGGGGCCAACGTCCTGACTTTC. This chain uses TRBV5-1 with TRBJ2-6; the D gene is possibly TRBD1 (5 bases). The CDR3 spans 15 residues. Germline values: CDR1 SGHRS, CDR2 YFSETQ. The V end lost 2 bases, the J end lost 0 bases, and 6 bases lay between the germline ends.

V gene TRBV28 combines with J gene TRBJ2-6, with TRBD2 matching 8 bases. The CDR3 sequence is 16 residues long. Germline V CDR1 and CDR2: MDHEN, SYDVKM. Trimming took 2 bases from V and 0 from J; bases not matched to a gene: 0. CDR3 DNA sequence: TGTGCCAGCAGTTTAGGGACTAGCTCTGGGGCCAACGTCCTGACTTTC. It encodes CASSLGTSSGANVLTF.

This clone was counted between two and nine times. The gene calls are TRBV4-1 and TRBJ1-2; 7 bases are shared with TRBD1. CDR3 size: 16 residues. Germline trimming cut 2 bases from V and 8 bases from J; bases unmatched to any gene: 14. Germline V gene sequence: CDR1 MGHRA, CDR2 YSYEKL. The CDR3 loop reads CASSQTQDRDPRGYTF. The CDR3 nucleotides are TGCGCCAGCAGCCAAACTCAAGACAGGGACCCTAGGGGCTACACCTTC.

The sample holds a few counts of this clone. V gene TRBV7-8 combines with J gene TRBJ2-1; the match to TRBD2 covers 8 bases. Germline trimming cut 5 bases from V and 2 bases from J; bases unmatched to any gene: 8. In germline, CDR1 is SGHVS, CDR2 FQNEAQ. The CDR3 sequence is 16 residues long. The CDR3 coding sequence is TGTGCCAGCAGCCCCCGGGTAGCGGGGACCTACAATGAGCAGTTCTTC. As protein: CASSPRVAGTYNEQFF.

This rearrangement joins TRBV27 to TRBJ1-5; unclear D gene. Looked up from germline, CDR1 is MNHEY and CDR2 is SMNVEV (reference sequence). CDR3 size: 12 residues. V was trimmed by 3 bases and J by 6 bases, leaving 6 bases between them. In DNA, the CDR3 is TGTGCCAGCAGTTTTAGCGGTCAGCCCCAGCATTTT. It is translated as CASSFSGQPQHF.

The CDR3 is CASSLVQGVYGYTF. For the CDR3, the DNA is TGTGCCAGCAGCTTGGTACAGGGGGTCTATGGCTACACCTTC. This chain connects TRBV13 to TRBJ1-2; 8 nucleotides align to TRBD1. The germline V gene encodes CDR1 PRHDT and CDR2 FYEKMQ (reference sequence). This CDR3 contains 14 residues. V shed 3 bases, J shed 4 bases, and the junction held 4 bases outside the gene matches.

V is TRBV27 and J is TRBJ2-5; 12 nucleotides match TRBD1. Germline V CDR1 and CDR2: MNHEY, SMNVEV (reference sequence). The trim removed 5 bases at V and 4 bases at J, leaving 2 bases unmatched. The CDR3 loop spans 14 amino acids. The CDR3 sequence: CASSGTGGRETQYF. CDR3 bases: TGTGCCAGCAGTGGGACAGGGGGCCGAGAGACCCAGTACTTC.

The rearrangement joins TRBV28 to TRBJ1-6; 7 bases match TRBD1. In germline, CDR1 is MDHEN, CDR2 SYDVKM. The CDR3 runs to 15 residues. The ends lost 3 bases at V and 13 bases at J; junction bases unmatched: 12. The CDR3 region is CASSLVGQWPSPLHF. As DNA, the CDR3 is TGTGCCAGCAGTTTGGTGGGACAGTGGCCGAGTCCCCTCCACTTT. The variable domain in full, completed from reference TRBV28 and TRBJ1-6, reads DVKVTQSSRYLVKRTGEKVFLECVQDMDHENMFWYRQDPGLGLRLIYFSYDVKMKEKGDIPEGYSVSREKKERFSLILESASTNQTSMYLCASSLVGQWPSPLHFGNGTRLTVT.

For the CDR3, the DNA is TGTGCCAGCTCACCCTTAACTCCAGGGTCCTCGGGAGAGACCCAGTACTTC. Amino acids: CASSPLTPGSSGETQYF. This rearrangement joins TRBV18 to TRBJ2-5; possible D gene TRBD1, 5 bases. Germline V gene lookup returns CDR1 KGHSH and CDR2 LQKENI. The ends were cut back, 3 bases at V and 4 bases at J, with 21 bases in the middle. The CDR3 is 17 amino acids.

V usage is TRBV9 and J usage is TRBJ2-1; 10 bases are shared with TRBD1. Germline V gives CDR1 SGDLS, CDR2 YYNGEE. After removal of 3 bases from V and 8 bases from J, the junction contained 8 bases not matched to a gene. The CDR3 runs 15 residues. The CDR3 DNA reads as TGTGCCAGCAGCGCCGGGGACAGGGGCATGGATGAGCAGTTCTTC. It encodes CASSAGDRGMDEQFF.

The chain is built from TRBV2 and TRBJ2-5; D is undetermined. Between the trimmed V and J ends, which lost 1 base and 2 bases, there was a span of 5 bases. The CDR3 runs to 13 residues. The germline gives CDR1 SNHLY, CDR2 FYNNEI. CDR3 sequence reads: CASSEDRQETQYF. The CDR3 nucleotides are TGTGCCAGCAGTGAAGACAGACAAGAGACCCAGTACTTC.

The V call is TRBV5-6, the J call TRBJ2-3, with 8 positions matching TRBD1. V trimming: 6 bases; J trimming: 2 bases; junction bases outside the gene matches: 5. The CDR3 consists of 14 residues. Germline CDR1 SGHDT, CDR2 YYEEEE. CDR3 residues: CASTQTGDTDTQYF. Here the CDR3 DNA reads TGTGCCAGCACCCAGACAGGGGACACAGATACGCAGTATTTT.

The genes are TRBV11-3 and TRBJ2-5, with a possible D match to TRBD1 (6 bases). Germline V gene sequence: CDR1 SGHNT, CDR2 YENEEA. The CDR3 loop spans 13 amino acids. Trimming removed 4 bases from V and 4 bases from J, with 10 bases in between. This CDR3 reads CASSSDSVETQYF. In DNA, the CDR3 is TGTGCCAGCAGCTCGGACAGCGTAGAGACCCAGTACTTC. The whole variable domain, filled in from reference TRBV11-3 and TRBJ2-5, reads EAGVVQSPRYKIIEKKQPVAFWCNPISGHNTLYWYLQNLGQGPELLIRYENEEAVDDSQLPKDRFSAERLKGVDSTLKIQPAELGDSAVYLCASSSDSVETQYFGPGTRLLVL.

This clone was observed a few times. The chain links TRBV23-1 to TRBJ1-4; no firm D call. TRBV23-1 counts as an open reading frame of uncertain function. V was clipped by 4 bases and J by 4 bases, with 16 bases between them. The CDR3 covers 16 residues. The CDR3 region is CASSPRPATNNEKLFF. The CDR3, as DNA: TGCGCCAGCAGTCCAAGACCCGCAACTAATAATGAAAAACTGTTTTTT.

To note about this clone: An end of the junction does not agree with germline; a read error may underlie this. This chain's CDR3 is CASRGQPQEAQYF. For the CDR3, the DNA is TGTGCCAGCAGGGGACAGCCGCAAGAGGCCCAGTACTTC. This rearrangement joins TRBV2 to TRBJ2-5, with 7 positions matching TRBD1. CDR1 is SNHLY, CDR2 FYNNEI, per germline. The CDR3 is 13 residues long. The full variable domain, rest sourced from reference TRBV2 and TRBJ2-5, is EPEVTQTPSHQVTQMGQEVILRCVPISNHLYFYWYRQILGQKVEFLVSFYNNEISEKSEIFDDQFSVERPDGSNFTLKIRSTKLEDSAMYFCASRGQPQEAQYFGPGTRLLVL.

This clone has more than one count but fewer than ten. This chain joins TRBV6-5 and TRBJ2-5; 8 bases fit TRBD1. This CDR3 spans 14 amino acids. V lost 6 bases and J lost 6; bases outside the gene matches: 9. Germline CDR1 MNHEY, CDR2 SVGAGI. CDR3 amino acids: CASSPGQASKTQYF. The CDR3 DNA sequence: TGTGCCAGCAGCCCGGGACAGGCCTCGAAGACCCAGTACTTC.

The J gene is TRBJ1-6, the V gene TRBV11-2, with D perhaps TRBD1 (5 bases). The germline V gene encodes CDR1 SGHAT and CDR2 FQNNGV. The CDR3 runs 14 residues. Between the trimmed V and J ends, which lost 2 bases and 14 bases, there was a span of 16 bases. The chain's CDR3 is CASSLQGVTGALHF. CDR3 bases: TGTGCCAGCAGCTTACAGGGCGTAACGGGGGCCCTCCACTTT.

This sequence joins TRBV18 and TRBJ2-1; TRBD1 agrees at 8 bases. The germline V gene encodes CDR1 KGHSH and CDR2 LQKENI. CDR3 size: 14 residues. V lost 5 bases, J lost 2 bases, and 2 bases stayed unmatched. The CDR3 loop reads CASSDRGTYNEQFF. DNA for the CDR3: TGTGCCAGCTCAGACAGGGGAACCTACAATGAGCAGTTCTTC. The variable domain in full, completed from reference TRBV18 and TRBJ2-1, reads NAGVMQNPRHLVRRRGQEARLRCSPMKGHSHVYWYRQLPEEGLKFMVYLQKENIIDESGMPKERFSAEFPKEGPSILRIQQVVRGDSAAYFCASSDRGTYNEQFFGPGTRLTVL.

The chain employs TRBV5-4 and TRBJ2-5; D is uncertain. The CDR3 length is 11 residues. Trimming took off 5 bases at V and 3 bases at J, with 5 bases between the two ends. Germline loops: CDR1 SGHNT, CDR2 YYREEE (reference sequence). CDR3 nucleotides: TGTGCCAGCAGTATAAAAGAGACCCAGTACTTC. Translation gives CASSIKETQYF.